This paragraph reports one T cell receptor beta chain. Per germline, CDR1 SQVTM and CDR2 ANQGSEA. V lost 3 bases and J lost 0, with 12 bases in between. This CDR3 has 15 amino acids. The study reverse transcribed the entire isolated RNA, so it sequenced expressed TCRB transcripts. Assay: immunoSEQ multiplex PCR; the TCRdb copy retains only in-frame clones and omits some. The data contain about 290,000 clones, approximately 8.1% of them singletons. This entry is derived from a study of beta chain features in type 1 diabetes. The sequencing input was central memory CD4+ T cells from blood. The receptor's source is a woman aged 18 to 35 in good health. The chain links TRBV29-1 to TRBJ1-3; D gene uncertain. CDR3 DNA sequence: TGCAGCGTTGATGTAGGACTCGGCTCTGGAAACACCATATATTTT. Translated, it gives CSVDVGLGSGNTIYF.